The rows below give T cell receptor beta chains drawn from one sample of a study of blood T cell repertoires in COVID-19. Method: immunoSEQ multiplex PCR; TCRdb's copy keeps in-frame clones and lacks some. The table includes about 480,000 clones, about 88% detected once. Material: peripheral blood. The source is a woman aged 45-59 years with COVID-19, enrolled during active disease. Each CDR3 is given without its conserved first and last residue. The order of the fields is V gene, clone size, J gene, D gene, CDR3 protein. D genes are given only for firm matches. The listing skips clone size in some rows; elsewhere it reads once, few, many or a size class.

V gene: TRBV6-2/TRBV6-3; clone size: -; J gene: TRBJ2-7; D gene: TRBD2; CDR3 protein: ASSYGASGYEQY
V gene: TRBV12-3/TRBV12-4; clone size: -; J gene: TRBJ2-1; D gene: -; CDR3 protein: ASGGLGSDEQF
V gene: TRBV5-1; clone size: -; J gene: TRBJ2-1; D gene: TRBD2; CDR3 protein: ASSLAGGVAYNEQF
V gene: TRBV30; clone size: -; J gene: TRBJ1-6; D gene: -; CDR3 protein: AWSVGTFNSPLH
V gene: TRBV5-6; clone size: once; J gene: TRBJ1-5; D gene: -; CDR3 protein: ASSLEGGNQPQH
V gene: TRBV30; clone size: -; J gene: TRBJ1-2; D gene: -; CDR3 protein: AWSVEGLDGYT
V gene: TRBV30; clone size: -; J gene: TRBJ1-2; D gene: TRBD1; CDR3 protein: AWSRDRGRRGYT
V gene: TRBV7-8; clone size: -; J gene: TRBJ1-1; D gene: -; CDR3 protein: ASSLSPRPKRDTEAF
V gene: TRBV5-1; clone size: -; J gene: TRBJ1-5; D gene: TRBD1; CDR3 protein: ASSLEGAFNQPQH
V gene: TRBV9; clone size: -; J gene: TRBJ1-6; D gene: -; CDR3 protein: ASSEQGYNSPLH
V gene: TRBV29-1; clone size: -; J gene: TRBJ1-1; D gene: -; CDR3 protein: SVYTENTEAF
V gene: TRBV5-1; clone size: once; J gene: TRBJ2-7; D gene: -; CDR3 protein: ASSLEPSTGSGEQY
V gene: TRBV30; clone size: -; J gene: TRBJ1-5; D gene: -; CDR3 protein: AWNGDTSNQPQH
V gene: TRBV6-5; clone size: -; J gene: TRBJ2-5; D gene: TRBD1; CDR3 protein: ASSYSGQGAETQY
V gene: TRBV11-3; clone size: -; J gene: TRBJ2-7; D gene: -; CDR3 protein: ASSLGRGPEEQY
V gene: TRBV7-2; clone size: few; J gene: TRBJ2-7; D gene: -; CDR3 protein: ASSLASPGYEQY
V gene: TRBV10-3; clone size: -; J gene: TRBJ1-1; D gene: -; CDR3 protein: AISEMTGGSLNTEAF
V gene: TRBV2; clone size: -; J gene: TRBJ2-5; D gene: TRBD2; CDR3 protein: ATGRGGETQY
V gene: TRBV4-2; clone size: -; J gene: TRBJ2-3; D gene: TRBD2; CDR3 protein: ASSHLAGTSGFPHSTDTQY
V gene: TRBV30; clone size: -; J gene: TRBJ2-5; D gene: TRBD2; CDR3 protein: AWSLGGEETQY
V gene: TRBV19; clone size: -; J gene: TRBJ1-1; D gene: -; CDR3 protein: ASRRPGLQNTEAF
V gene: TRBV19; clone size: -; J gene: TRBJ2-3; D gene: TRBD2; CDR3 protein: ASSGLAGTTDTQY
V gene: TRBV27; clone size: -; J gene: TRBJ2-1; D gene: TRBD2; CDR3 protein: ASSTGLARTEQF
V gene: TRBV29-1; clone size: once; J gene: TRBJ1-2; D gene: -; CDR3 protein: SAELGADGYT
V gene: TRBV5-1; clone size: -; J gene: TRBJ2-1; D gene: TRBD1; CDR3 protein: ASSPGQSIRNEQF
V gene: TRBV28; clone size: -; J gene: TRBJ1-1; D gene: -; CDR3 protein: ASSLRGITEAF
V gene: TRBV5-8; clone size: -; J gene: TRBJ2-3; D gene: TRBD2; CDR3 protein: ASSSSGGLDTQY